Here is one TCR beta chain with its context. TCRdb processed the multiplex PCR reads anew with MiXCR; each CDR3 protein has one entry. The data contain some 52,000 distinct CDR3 sequences, around 45% of them singletons. This CDR3 spans 13 amino acids. CDR1 and CDR2 (germline): MNHEY, SMNVEV (reference sequence). Between the trimmed V and J ends, which lost 1 base and 1 base, there was a span of 4 bases. The sample belongs to a study of breast tumors, draining lymph nodes, adjacent tissues. V and J are TRBV27 and TRBJ1-1; D unresolved. The sample consisted of breast tumor tissue. The receptor's source is a female donor with breast cancer. Some clones in this sample may be carry-over from other donors' samples. The CDR3 is CASSLYRNTEAFF. For the CDR3, the DNA is TGTGCCAGCAGTTTATACAGGAACACTGAAGCTTTCTTT.